The rows below give T cell receptor beta chains drawn from one sample of a study of tumor-infiltrating lymphocytes in primary liver carcinoma. TCRdb fed the multiplex PCR reads into MiXCR, producing one record per CDR3 protein. The sample lists about 120,000 distinct CDR3 sequences, around two thirds occurring once. Sequencing was performed on tumor-adjacent normal liver tissue. These TCRs come from a woman aged 60 to 75 with primary liver carcinoma and hepatitis B virus infection. The CDR3 runs from the conserved cysteine through the conserved F or W. Fields, in order: D gene, clone size, V gene, J gene, CDR3 DNA, CDR3 protein. A D gene is named only where the DNA matches it firmly. Only part of the rows carry a size: once, few, many, or a class if the clone is expanded.

>TRBD2|.|TRBV5-5|TRBJ2-7
TGTGCCAGCAACTTGGCAGGCGGGAGGGACTCTTCCTACGAGCAGTACTTC
CASNLAGGRDSSYEQYF
>TRBD1|.|TRBV14|TRBJ2-7
TGTGCCAGCTGTCAACCGGGACAGAGCTACGAGCAGTACTTC
CASCQPGQSYEQYF
>.|.|TRBV6-1|TRBJ1-2
TGTGCCAGCAGTACTTGGACGGACTATGGCTACGCCTTC
CASSTWTDYGYAF
>.|.|TRBV12-3/TRBV12-4|TRBJ2-3
TGTGCCAGCAGTTTAAGGGCGGTGGGAGCCACAGATATGCTGTATTTT
CASSLRAVGATDMLYF
>.|many|TRBV6-1|TRBJ2-7
TGTGCCAGCAGCGTCCGGGACTCCTACTACGAGCAGTACTTC
CASSVRDSYYEQYF
>.|.|TRBV12-3/TRBV12-4|TRBJ1-1
TGTGCCTGCAGTGACGTATGGAGTGAAGCTTTCTTT
CACSDVWSEAFF
>.|.|TRBV14|TRBJ2-1
TGTGCTAGCAGCGAGAGACTAGTACAGTTCTTC
CASSERLVQFF
>.|.|TRBV2|TRBJ1-2
TGTGCCAGCAGTGAAAGTACGGATTATGGCTACACCTTC
CASSESTDYGYTF
>.|.|TRBV7-3|TRBJ2-7
TGTGCCAGCAGCTCGAACCGGGGCTATTCCGAGCAGTACTTC
CASSSNRGYSEQYF
>TRBD2|.|TRBV29-1|TRBJ2-4
TGCAGCGGTTCGCGGGGACTTCGACTAGCGGGATGCAAAAACATTCAGTACTTC
CSGSRGLRLAGCKNIQYF
>.|few|TRBV11-3|TRBJ2-5
TGTGCCATTGAGAAGGGGAAAGAGACCCAGTACTTC
CAIEKGKETQYF
>.|.|TRBV29-1|TRBJ1-4
TGCAGCGGTATGATAGGGGGTAATGAAAGACTGTTTTTT
CSGMIGGNERLFF
>.|many|TRBV7-9|TRBJ2-3
TGTGCCAGCAGCTACCGGGGGGATACGCAGTATTTT
CASSYRGDTQYF
>.|.|TRBV6-5|TRBJ2-7
TGTGCCAGCAGTTACCCGAGCAATTGGGTATTTGAACAGTACTTC
CASSYPSNWVFEQYF
>.|.|TRBV28|TRBJ2-5
TGTGCCAACAGTTTTAATATCCGGGAGACCCAGTACTTC
CANSFNIRETQYF
>.|.|TRBV6-5|TRBJ1-2
TGTGCCAGCAGTTACTATTCAGTTAGCTACGCGGCCCCCGTACTAGGCTATGGCTACACCTTC
CASSYYSVSYAAPVLGYGYTF
>.|.|TRBV7-3|TRBJ2-1
TGTGCCAGCAGCTTAGGCACCTACAAAGAGCAGTTCTTC
CASSLGTYKEQFF
>.|few|TRBV2|TRBJ1-2
TGTGCCAGCATTGAAACGTCAGCAGCTAACTATGGCTACACCTTC
CASIETSAANYGYTF
>.|.|TRBV28|TRBJ2-2
TGTGCCAGAAGTTTACGAGGGGGAGGCACCGGGGAGCTGTTTTTT
CARSLRGGGTGELFF
>.|many|TRBV12-3/TRBV12-4|TRBJ2-3
TGTGCCAGCAGTTTATGGGACCGGGACACAGATACGCAGTATTTT
CASSLWDRDTDTQYF
>.|many|TRBV5-1|TRBJ2-7
TGCGCCAGCAGCTTGAGGGAGGCCTACGAGCAGTACTTC
CASSLREAYEQYF
>TRBD2|.|TRBV11-2|TRBJ2-3
TGTGCCAGCAGCCCCCCCGCGACTAGCGTAAACACAGATACGCAGTATTTT
CASSPPATSVNTDTQYF
>.|many|TRBV6-2/TRBV6-3|TRBJ1-2
TGTGCCAGCAGTTCTGGAGGCCAACCTACTGGGTACACCTTC
CASSSGGQPTGYTF
>.|.|TRBV12-3/TRBV12-4|TRBJ2-1
TGTGCCAGCAGTTCGGTCTACAATGGGCGATTCTTC
CASSSVYNGRFF
>TRBD2|.|TRBV11-2|TRBJ2-2
TGTGCCAGCGACGGGGCTAGCGGGAGCGGCGGGGAGCTGTTTTTT
CASDGASGSGGELFF
>TRBD1|many|TRBV5-4|TRBJ1-2
TGTGCCAGCAGCTCACGGACAGGGGATAACTATGGCTACACCTTC
CASSSRTGDNYGYTF
>.|.|TRBV28|TRBJ1-2
TGTGCCAGCAGTTTGTGTGGCAATGGCTACACCTTC
CASSLCGNGYTF
>.|.|TRBV25-1|TRBJ2-1
TGTGCCAGTGGGCCTAACGGAGGCTCCTACAATGAGCAGTTCTTC
CASGPNGGSYNEQFF
>TRBD1|many|TRBV12-3/TRBV12-4|TRBJ1-5
TGTGCCAGCAGCCTGACAGGGGGCGGGCAGCCCCAGCATTTT
CASSLTGGGQPQHF
>.|many|TRBV11-2|TRBJ2-6
TGTGCCACCCAGCGGCCGCGCTCTGGGGCCAACGTCCTGACTTTC
CATQRPRSGANVLTF
>.|.|TRBV11-2|TRBJ1-1
TGTGCCAGCAGCCTTAGCGGGAGTACTGAAGCTCTCTTT
CASSLSGSTEALF
>.|few|TRBV7-9|TRBJ2-5
TGTGCCAGCAGCTTGGGCCATGAGACCCAGTACTTC
CASSLGHETQYF
>TRBD2|once|TRBV12-3/TRBV12-4|TRBJ2-4
TGTGCCAGCAGTCTACGGGCGGGAGGGCTCGCCAAAAACATTCGGTACTTC
CASSLRAGGLAKNIRYF
>.|.|TRBV6-5|TRBJ2-7
TGTGCCAGTTCCACGACCACGGGGACAAAGGCCTACGAGCAGTACTTC
CASSTTTGTKAYEQYF
>.|.|TRBV12-3/TRBV12-4|TRBJ2-3
TGTGCCAACAGTCACTCGCTCCTGATTACAGATACGCAGTATTTT
CANSHSLLITDTQYF
>.|.|TRBV6-1|TRBJ2-7
TGTGCCAGCAACGTCCGGGACTCCTACTACGAGCAGTATTTC
CASNVRDSYYEQYF
>TRBD1|.|TRBV28|TRBJ1-1
TGTGCCAGCAGTGGGACAGGGTCAGGGACTGAAGCTTTCTTT
CASSGTGSGTEAFF
>TRBD2|many|TRBV6-2/TRBV6-3|TRBJ2-3
TGTGCCAGCAAGACTAGCGGATTCACAGATACGCAGTATTTT
CASKTSGFTDTQYF
>TRBD1|many|TRBV12-3/TRBV12-4|TRBJ1-1
TGTGCCAGCAGCACAGGACAGGGGGCCGACTGGTCTTTTCGAGCTTTCTTT
CASSTGQGADWSFRAFF
>.|.|TRBV12-3/TRBV12-4|TRBJ2-2
TGTGCCAGGAGTTTAGAGATGGGCGGGGAGCTGCTTTTT
CARSLEMGGELLF
>TRBD2|.|TRBV13|TRBJ2-7
TGTGCCAGCAGCGCACTAGCGGGAGCCGCTCGGGGCGGGCAGTACTTC
CASSALAGAARGGQYF
>TRBD1|.|TRBV28|TRBJ1-3
TGTGCCAGCAGTTTAGAGGGGGCTAGTTCTGGAAACACCATATATTTT
CASSLEGASSGNTIYF
>TRBD1|.|TRBV6-2/TRBV6-3|TRBJ1-1
TGTGCCAGCAGTCCTGTGACAGGGTCTTTGGCCACCGAAGCTTTCTTT
CASSPVTGSLATEAFF
>TRBD2|.|TRBV28|TRBJ2-5
TGTGCCAGCAACCTAGCGGGACAGACCCAGTACTTC
CASNLAGQTQYF
>TRBD2|.|TRBV6-2/TRBV6-3|TRBJ2-1
TGTACCAGCAGAGTTTTAGCGGGATTGGGAAACTATGAGCAGTTCTTC
CTSRVLAGLGNYEQFF
>.|.|TRBV10-3|TRBJ1-5
TGTGCCATCAGCCCAACAGGGAACAATCGGCCCCAGCATTTT
CAISPTGNNRPQHF
>.|once|TRBV6-5|TRBJ2-7
TGTGCCAGCAGTTTCCGGAAAGACTACGAACAGTACTTC
CASSFRKDYEQYF
>.|.|TRBV24-1|TRBJ2-3
TGTGCCACCAGTGATTCTGGGGCGGGCAACTTGGTTACGCAGTATTTT
CATSDSGAGNLVTQYF
>.|.|TRBV7-9|TRBJ2-5
TGTACCAGCAGCTCGATAGACCCTACCCAAGAGACCCAGTACTTC
CTSSSIDPTQETQYF
>.|.|TRBV6-5|TRBJ2-3
TGTGCCAGCATCAGGTTATCGGGGTCAGTTGCGCAGTATTTT
CASIRLSGSVAQYF
>.|many|TRBV5-1|TRBJ1-2
TGCGCCAGCAGCTTGAAGGGGTTCTATGGCTACACCTTC
CASSLKGFYGYTF
>.|once|TRBV5-1|TRBJ1-1
TGCGCCAGCAGCTTGGAAGCGATAACTTCGAACACTGATGCTTTCTTT
CASSLEAITSNTDAFF
>.|.|TRBV10-3|TRBJ2-7
TGTGCCATCGGGGGATCACGGGGGAGCTCCTACGAACAGTACTTC
CAIGGSRGSSYEQYF
>.|.|TRBV12-3/TRBV12-4|TRBJ2-5
TGTCCCAGCAGTTTGGGAGGGGGGGGGAAGACTCAGTACTTC
CPSSLGGGGKTQYF
>.|.|TRBV11-2|TRBJ2-7
TGTACCAGCAGCCGCGAATCCTACGAGTTGTACTTC
CTSSRESYELYF
>.|.|TRBV6-1|TRBJ2-1
TGTGGCAGCAGTGAAGCAGGGATCGGTGACCAGTTCTTC
CGSSEAGIGDQFF
>.|.|TRBV5-1|TRBJ1-4
TGCACCAGCAGCATGTCGCAGGGCGCAAATGAAAAACTGTTTTTT
CTSSMSQGANEKLFF
>TRBD2|.|TRBV7-8|TRBJ2-5
TGTGCCAGCAGCCTCCGGTTGTGTCTAGCGGGAGCGGAGACCCAATACTTC
CASSLRLCLAGAETQYF
>TRBD2|few|TRBV7-2|TRBJ2-5
TGTGCCAGCAGACGGACTAGCGGGGACCAAGAGACCCAGTACTTC
CASRRTSGDQETQYF
>.|.|TRBV11-2|TRBJ2-7
TGTACCAGCAGCTTAGTCGGGGTTAACTACGAGCAGTACTTC
CTSSLVGVNYEQYF